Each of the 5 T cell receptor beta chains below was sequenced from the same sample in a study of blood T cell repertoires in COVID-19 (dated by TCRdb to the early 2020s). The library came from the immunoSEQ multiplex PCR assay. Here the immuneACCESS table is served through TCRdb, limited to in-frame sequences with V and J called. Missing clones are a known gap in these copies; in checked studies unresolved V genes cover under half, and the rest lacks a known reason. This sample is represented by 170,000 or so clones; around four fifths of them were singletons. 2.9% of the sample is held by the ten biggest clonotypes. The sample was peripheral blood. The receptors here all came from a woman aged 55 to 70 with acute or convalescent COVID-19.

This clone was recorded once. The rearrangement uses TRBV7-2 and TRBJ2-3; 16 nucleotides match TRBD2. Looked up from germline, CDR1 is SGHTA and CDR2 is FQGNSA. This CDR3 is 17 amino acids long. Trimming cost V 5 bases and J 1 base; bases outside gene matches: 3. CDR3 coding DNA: TGTGCCAGCAGCATGGGACTAGCGGGGGGGGGCACAGATACGCAGTATTTT. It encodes CASSMGLAGGGTDTQYF.

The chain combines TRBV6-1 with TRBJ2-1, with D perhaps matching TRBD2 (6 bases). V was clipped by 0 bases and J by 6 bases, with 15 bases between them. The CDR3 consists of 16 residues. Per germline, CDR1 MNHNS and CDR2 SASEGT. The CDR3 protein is CASSEASSGPFNEQFF. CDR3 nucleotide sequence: TGTGCCAGCAGTGAAGCGAGTAGCGGACCATTCAATGAGCAGTTCTTC.

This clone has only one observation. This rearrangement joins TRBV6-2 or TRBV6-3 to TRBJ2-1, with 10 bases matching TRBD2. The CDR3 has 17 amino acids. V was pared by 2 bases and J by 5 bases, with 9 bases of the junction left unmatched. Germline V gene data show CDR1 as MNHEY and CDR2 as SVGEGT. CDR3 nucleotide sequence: TGTGCCAGCAGTTACCGAGCGGGGGGGATTCCCAACAATGAGCAGTTCTTC. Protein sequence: CASSYRAGGIPNNEQFF.

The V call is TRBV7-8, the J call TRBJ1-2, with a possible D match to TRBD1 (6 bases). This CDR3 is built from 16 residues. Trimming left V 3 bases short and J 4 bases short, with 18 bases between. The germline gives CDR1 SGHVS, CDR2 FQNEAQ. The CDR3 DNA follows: TGTGCCAGCAGCTTGGGTAATCTCGCAGGGGCCTATGGCTACACCTTC. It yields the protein CASSLGNLAGAYGYTF.

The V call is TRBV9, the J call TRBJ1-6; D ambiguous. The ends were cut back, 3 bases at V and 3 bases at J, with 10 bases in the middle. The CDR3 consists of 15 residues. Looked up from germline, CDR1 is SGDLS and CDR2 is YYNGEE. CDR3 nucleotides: TGTGCCAGCAGCGCGCTAACTAGCTATAATTCACCCCTCCACTTT. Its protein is CASSALTSYNSPLHF.